Sequencing of this T cell receptor (beta chain) was carried out in a study of T cells after yellow fever vaccination. TCRdb processed the 5' RACE reads anew with MiXCR; each CDR3 protein has one entry. The table records about 400,000 distinct CDR3 sequences, more than 9% of them present only once. This clonotype was seen a handful of times. This clonotype was sampled from a man aged 18 to 29 who received the YFV17D yellow fever vaccine. The specimen comprised PBMCs, sampled on the day of the first yellow fever vaccination.

The CDR3 sequence: CASYDYRGYGYTF. CDR3 in DNA: TGTGCCAGCTACGATTACAGGGGCTATGGCTACACCTTC. V gene TRBV5-6 combines with J gene TRBJ1-2; 7 nucleotides agree with TRBD1. This CDR3 region has 13 residues. The trim removed 7 bases at V and 4 bases at J, leaving 7 bases unmatched. Per germline, CDR1 SGHDT and CDR2 YYEEEE.